This record looks at one TCR beta chain sequence and its context. The CDR3 sequence is 16 residues long. V trimming: 3 bases; J trimming: 5 bases; junction bases outside the gene matches: 4. CDR1 is MNHNS, CDR2 SASEGT, per germline. This entry belongs to a study of blood T cell repertoires in COVID-19. Study overall: Researchers got acute and convalescent COVID-19 samples from the United States, Italy and Spain. Sample material is recorded as cDNA or gDNA derived from T cells, B-cell-depleted T cells, or PBMCs.

Authors' analysis steps: Amplification with reference gene primers provided the estimates of nucleated cell counts. Data came from immunoSEQ multiplex PCR; TCRdb stores just in-frame clones and leaves some out. V and J calls and clone size come straight from that table; D and trimming were deduced from the DNA. The data hold some 96,000 clones, with about 85% observed a single time. The receptor comes from a man aged 45-60 years with active or convalescent COVID-19. The chain carries TRBV6-1 and TRBJ2-2, with TRBD1 matching over 12 bases. Sequencing was performed on peripheral blood. The CDR3 here is CASSEGTGGLTGELFF. CDR3 nucleotides: TGTGCCAGCAGTGAGGGGACAGGGGGCCTGACCGGGGAGCTGTTTTTT.